This entry is about one TCR beta chain. Antigen: not known. The junction and the germline gene differ at one end; a read error may be behind it. The CDR3 has 13 residues. Germline V CDR1 and CDR2: SSHAT, FNYEAQ (reference sequence). This specimen belongs to a study of cytotoxic CD8 clonotypes in ibrutinib-treated CLL. Study findings and constraints: Baseline levels were approached again at progression, after clonality had risen at ibrutinib response. Circulating CD8+ T-cell counts were tracked by baseline clonality, which exceeded that of age-matched healthy donors.

Roughly 2 micrograms of genomic DNA (from cryopreserved PBMCs) were used for TCR beta libraries. The targeted sequencing depth was 1 in 200,000 to 1 in 1 million T cells. Method: immunoSEQ multiplex PCR; TCRdb's copy keeps in-frame clones and lacks some. This sample has hundreds of thousands of clones; 70% occur once, and the top ten carry approximately 15%. The chain has TRBV7-7 and TRBJ2-5; D not resolved. The TCR was taken from a human donor with chronic lymphocytic leukemia. The specimen comprised PBMCs, sampled after 24 months of ibrutinib treatment. The CDR3, as DNA: TGTGCTAGCAGCTTACACCTCCAAGAGACCCAGTACTTC. Translation: CASSLHLQETQYF.